In this sample, the clone carrying this TCR beta chain turned up a few times. This CDR3 spans 14 amino acids. Looked up from germline, CDR1 is SGHAT and CDR2 is FQNNGV. Trimming took off 0 bases at V and 8 bases at J, with 11 bases between the two ends. The entry originates in a study of T-cell reconstitution after alpha-beta-depleted transplantation in children. Unique molecular identifiers tagged the TCRbeta library. TCRdb ran MiXCR on the PCR reads and lists one entry per CDR3 protein. Among about 540,000 distinct CDR3 sequences, roughly 18% were seen once, and the ten largest hold roughly 3.3%. V is TRBV11-2 and J is TRBJ2-1; no clear D. Material: PBMCs from the stem cell graft donor, obtained from the stem cell graft. The origin of this receptor is a human donor who donated a stem cell graft to a child with acute lymphoblastic leukemia. Written as DNA, the CDR3 is TGTGCCAGCAGCTTAGATTTCGGTGGTTATGAGCAGTTCTTC. It codes for CASSLDFGGYEQFF.